A selection of T cell receptor beta chains follows, all from one sample in a study of blood T cell repertoires in COVID-19. Using immunoSEQ multiplex PCR, the repertoire was profiled, and TCRdb retains in-frame clones only, with some absent. The sample lists about 270,000 clones; approximately 90% were seen once. The sample consisted of PBMCs or T cells enriched from blood (not recorded which). Receptors originate from a woman aged 40 to 50 with acute COVID-19. Both conserved end residues are part of each CDR3. D genes are given only for firm matches. Only some rows state a clone size, as once, few, many or a class for expanded clones.

D	size	J	V	CDR3	DNA
TRBD1	.	TRBJ1-1	TRBV24-1	CATSGKGDRGLNTEAFF	TGTGCCACCAGTGGGAAAGGGGACAGGGGGCTAAATACTGAAGCTTTCTTT
.	.	TRBJ1-3	TRBV2	CASSEAEGNTIYF	TGTGCCAGCAGTGAAGCGGAGGGTAACACCATATATTTT
.	.	TRBJ2-3	TRBV19	CASSPSADTQYF	TGTGCCAGTAGTCCCAGCGCAGATACGCAGTATTTT
.	.	TRBJ2-7	TRBV25-1	CASSTMAEQYF	TGTGCCAGCAGTACGATGGCCGAGCAGTACTTC
TRBD1	.	TRBJ1-2	TRBV14	CASSQTRDRGLYGYTF	TGTGCCAGCAGCCAAACCCGGGACAGGGGGCTCTATGGCTACACCTTC
.	.	TRBJ1-1	TRBV28	CASSFFLANTEAFF	TGTGCCAGCAGTTTCTTTTTGGCCAACACTGAAGCTTTCTTT
TRBD2	.	TRBJ2-3	TRBV4-2	CASSQGGGAKDTQYF	TGTGCCAGCAGCCAAGGCGGGGGGGCTAAAGATACGCAGTATTTT
TRBD2	.	TRBJ2-7	TRBV9	CASSVDQVAGGEQYF	TGTGCCAGCAGCGTCGACCAAGTAGCGGGGGGCGAGCAGTACTTC
TRBD1	.	TRBJ1-1	TRBV5-4	CASSYGQADTEAFF	TGTGCCAGCAGCTATGGACAGGCCGACACTGAAGCTTTCTTT
TRBD1	.	TRBJ1-5	TRBV2	CASSRTGTQPQHF	TGTGCCAGCAGTCGGACAGGGACTCAGCCCCAGCATTTT
TRBD1	.	TRBJ2-7	TRBV5-1	CASSLVAGGVYEQYF	TGCGCCAGCAGCTTGGTGGCAGGGGGCGTGTACGAGCAGTACTTC
.	.	TRBJ1-5	TRBV6-6	CASTWTDHSNQPQHF	TGTGCCAGCACTTGGACAGACCATAGCAATCAGCCCCAGCATTTT
TRBD1	.	TRBJ1-5	TRBV5-5	CASSLGQGKGQPQHF	TGTGCCAGCAGCTTGGGACAGGGAAAGGGGCAGCCCCAGCATTTT
.	.	TRBJ1-2	TRBV24-1	CATSDSPGPDGYTF	TGTGCCACCAGTGATTCCCCAGGGCCGGATGGCTACACCTTC
.	.	TRBJ1-1	TRBV19	CASSTPGLDTEAFF	TGTGCCAGTAGTACCCCAGGGTTGGACACTGAAGCTTTCTTT
TRBD2	.	TRBJ2-1	TRBV24-1	CATSDSGTSGTSYNEQFF	TGTGCCACCAGTGATTCTGGGACTAGCGGGACTTCCTACAATGAGCAGTTCTTC
.	.	TRBJ2-3	TRBV19	CASSPSPGSSRPDTQYF	TGTGCCAGTAGTCCCTCCCCGGGGAGCAGCCGCCCAGATACGCAGTATTTT
TRBD1	.	TRBJ1-2	TRBV10-3	CATRTGNGYTF	TGTGCCACCCGGACAGGGAATGGCTACACCTTC
TRBD1	.	TRBJ1-4	TRBV2	CASRPRDRGNEKLFF	TGTGCCAGCAGACCCCGCGACAGGGGAAATGAAAAACTGTTTTTT
TRBD1	.	TRBJ1-1	TRBV24-1	CAARTGNTEAFF	TGTGCCGCCCGGACAGGGAACACTGAAGCTTTCTTT
.	.	TRBJ1-1	TRBV7-3	CASSLNGGIGSTEAFF	TGTGCCAGCAGCTTAAATGGAGGGATCGGTAGCACTGAAGCTTTCTTT
.	.	TRBJ1-1	TRBV21-1	CASGTGGGPNTEAFF	TGTGCCAGCGGGACAGGGGGAGGGCCCAACACTGAAGCTTTCTTT
.	.	TRBJ1-1	TRBV9	CASSAEGTEAFF	TGTGCCAGCAGCGCAGAGGGCACTGAAGCTTTCTTT
TRBD1	.	TRBJ1-1	TRBV3-1/TRBV3-2	CASRGTGGLEAFF	TGTGCCAGCAGGGGGACAGGAGGACTTGAAGCTTTCTTT
TRBD1	.	TRBJ1-2	TRBV5-1	CASSSDPGTGGRNTF	TGCGCCAGCAGCTCGGACCCTGGGACAGGGGGGAGAAACACCTTC
TRBD1	.	TRBJ2-7	TRBV2	CASSNRPGTGLPYEQYF	TGTGCCAGCAGTAATCGACCCGGGACAGGGTTACCCTACGAGCAGTACTTC
.	once	TRBJ1-4	TRBV6-5	CASSYVSTGFEKLFF	TGTGCCAGCAGTTACGTCTCGACAGGCTTCGAAAAACTGTTTTTT